This entry describes one T cell receptor beta chain. Its specificity is not known. This sample stems from a study of T cell responses to AZD1222 COVID-19 vaccine. Whole-study results and caveats: Baseline seropositivity occurred in only 5 to 7 AZD1222 recipients. Regions 160-218 and 743-854 dominated among vaccine-associated CD4 TCRs spanning spike. Spike-specific TCR breadth and depth grew following two AZD1222 doses.

TCRdb keeps only in-frame clones here, not all; method: immunoSEQ multiplex PCR. The repertoire consists of 80,000 or so clones, with over 65% occurring once and the leading ten covering roughly a quarter. The sequence derives from an adult who received the MenACWY meningococcal vaccine as a control. Here the sequenced sample was peripheral blood, taken 28 days after the second dose of the MenACWY control vaccine.

CDR3 residues: CASTRSSYEQYF. For the CDR3, the DNA is TGTGCCAGCACTAGGAGCTCCTACGAGCAGTACTTC. The chain combines TRBV9 with TRBJ2-7; no clear D. The CDR3 has 12 residues. Germline values: CDR1 SGDLS, CDR2 YYNGEE. V was shortened by 6 bases and J by 0 bases, with 7 bases between the two germline ends.